This passage covers 3 T cell receptor beta chains from one sample sequenced in a study of blood T cells in healthy people across ages. A second PCR, run for about 6 to 12 cycles, used a sample-barcoded 5' primer plus a J-beta primer mix. TCRdb fed the 5' RACE reads into MiXCR, producing one record per CDR3 protein. The table includes over 500,000 distinct CDR3 sequences, about 26% detected once. The same data also contributed to another study, on T cells of mothers and their children.

Sequencing used blood. The receptors were sampled from a boy younger than 10 in good health.

The chain recombines TRBV10-2 with TRBJ2-5, with D tentatively TRBD2 (6 bases). Trimming removed 2 bases from V and 0 bases from J, with 10 bases in between. The length of the CDR3 is 15 residues. Germline CDR1 WSHSY, CDR2 SAAADI. The CDR3 DNA is TGCGCCAGCAGTGAGGGGCGGGACTACCAAGAGACCCAGTACTTC. Translation: CASSEGRDYQETQYF.

The rearrangement joins TRBV7-2 to TRBJ2-5, with 8 bases matching TRBD2. CDR3 length equals 15 residues. CDR1 is SGHTA and CDR2 is FQGNSA in the germline V gene. V lost 1 base, J lost 0 bases, and 1 base stayed unmatched. CDR3 protein: CASSLGGGHQETQYF. CDR3 DNA sequence: TGTGCCAGCAGCTTAGGCGGGGGGCACCAAGAGACCCAGTACTTC.

The genes are TRBV5-1 and TRBJ2-3; D remains ambiguous. Deletions cut 0 bases from V and 8 bases from J, with 10 bases between. This CDR3 contains 13 residues. Per the germline V gene, CDR1 is SGHRS and CDR2 is YFSETQ. The CDR3, as DNA: TGCGCCAGCAGCTTGGGTGTGGGCGGTACGCAGTATTTT. Its protein product is CASSLGVGGTQYF. Filled out from reference TRBV5-1 and TRBJ2-3, the complete variable domain reads KAGVTQTPRYLIKTRGQQVTLSCSPISGHRSVSWYQQTPGQGLQFLFEYFSETQRNKGNFPGRFSGRQFSNSRSEMNVSTLELGDSALYLCASSLGVGGTQYFGPGTRLTVL.